Below are 23 T cell receptor beta chains sequenced from a single sample in a study of Ad26.COV2.S vaccination and SARS-CoV-2 variants (dated by TCRdb to the early 2020s). The sample's treatment or condition, from its label and the paper: 15 to 20 received Ad26.COV2.S at low or high dose, single or two shots; roughly 5 received placebo; per-sample allocation not given. For vaccine and placebo recipients, repertoires were sequenced using samples collected on day 63 after the first injection. The library was obtained by the immunoSEQ multiplex PCR assay. Not all clones reach the TCRdb copy of this immuneACCESS table, which keeps in-frame sequences only. Checked studies attribute under half of the gap to unresolved V genes and leave the rest unexplained. The sample includes around 400,000 clones, with about 93% observed a single time. The ten top clones hold 12% of the sample. This specimen was peripheral blood, taken in a trial of Ad26.COV2.S vaccine versus placebo. These receptors were obtained from a person aged 18-60 years who received the Ad26.COV2.S COVID-19 vaccine or a placebo.

V gene TRBV18 combines with J gene TRBJ1-3, with D perhaps TRBD1 (5 bases). Germline values: CDR1 KGHSH, CDR2 LQKENI. V lost 0 bases, J lost 2 bases, and 11 bases lay in between. This CDR3 has 16 residues. The CDR3 DNA sequence: TGTGCCAGCTCACCACCCCCAGGGAGGACTGGAAACACCATATATTTT. Translating it yields CASSPPPGRTGNTIYF.

The chain links TRBV2 to TRBJ2-5; 10 bases are shared with TRBD1. With 5 bases clipped from V and 5 bases from J, the junction kept 2 bases outside the gene matches. This CDR3 comprises 13 residues. Germline V gene lookup returns CDR1 SNHLY and CDR2 FYNNEI. Here the CDR3 reads CASSTDRGETQYF. CDR3 sequence (DNA): TGTGCCAGCAGTACGGACAGGGGGGAGACCCAGTACTTC.

The chain employs TRBV28 and TRBJ2-7, with 7 nucleotides matching TRBD1. The CDR3 length is 16 residues. V gave up 5 bases and J gave up 1 base; unmatched junction bases: 11. CDR1 is MDHEN, CDR2 SYDVKM, per germline. The CDR3 DNA reads TGTGCCAGCAGTCCGACAGGGTGGCGAGAATCCTACGAGCAGTACTTC. It encodes CASSPTGWRESYEQYF.

V gene TRBV11-2 combines with J gene TRBJ2-5, with D possibly being TRBD1 (6 bases). Per the germline V gene, CDR1 is SGHAT and CDR2 is FQNNGV. Trimming took off 4 bases at V and 4 bases at J, with 10 bases between the two ends. This CDR3 comprises 13 residues. The CDR3 DNA reads TGTGCCAGCAGCTCAGGGGCACGAGAGACCCAGTACTTC. Translated, it gives CASSSGARETQYF.

The gene calls are TRBV5-1 and TRBJ2-3; D unclear. Germline CDR1 reads SGHRS; CDR2 reads YFSETQ. V gave up 0 bases and J gave up 5 bases, with 10 bases separating them. The CDR3 runs 14 residues. CDR3 loop: CASSLELFLDTQYF. As DNA, the CDR3 is TGCGCCAGCAGCTTGGAGCTGTTTTTAGATACGCAGTATTTT.

This chain connects TRBV6-6 to TRBJ1-1; D not certain. The ends were cut back, 7 bases at V and 1 base at J, with 13 bases in the middle. The CDR3 length is 14 residues. Germline lookup yields CDR1 MNHNY and CDR2 SVGAGI (reference sequence). The CDR3 here is CASTDIRSNTEAFF. Here the CDR3 DNA reads TGTGCCAGCACCGATATTCGGTCGAACACTGAAGCTTTCTTT.

This clone was seen just once. The chain is built from TRBV10-3 and TRBJ2-2, with 10 bases aligning to TRBD1. This CDR3 contains 16 residues. Germline V gives CDR1 ENHRY, CDR2 SYGVKD. Trimming removed 3 bases from V and 3 bases from J; junction bases left unmatched: 4. CDR3 sequence reads: CAISEDRGRYTGELFF. CDR3 coding DNA: TGTGCCATCAGTGAAGACAGGGGGCGGTACACCGGGGAGCTGTTTTTT.

CDR3: CAWSNGVQETQYF. The CDR3 DNA sequence: TGTGCCTGGAGTAATGGGGTCCAAGAGACCCAGTACTTC. This chain uses TRBV30 with TRBJ2-5; D unclear. V dropped 2 bases and J dropped 1 base, with 8 bases sitting between them. CDR3 length: 13 amino acids. CDR1 GTSNPN and CDR2 SVGIG come from the germline V gene (reference sequence).

This chain connects TRBV9 to TRBJ1-1; D not resolved. There are 13 residues in the CDR3. CDR1 is SGDLS and CDR2 is YYNGEE in the germline V gene. V lost 4 bases, J lost 0 bases, and 7 bases lay in between. The CDR3 protein is CASSKFLNTEAFF. CDR3 nucleotide sequence: TGTGCCAGCAGCAAGTTCCTGAACACTGAAGCTTTCTTT.

The chain combines TRBV5-4 with TRBJ2-7; D ambiguous. Germline loops: CDR1 SGHNT, CDR2 YYREEE (reference sequence). The CDR3 is 12 amino acids. The V end was cut by 0 bases, the J end by 3 bases, with 4 bases between. The CDR3 nucleotides are TGTGCCAGCAGCTTGGACAACTACGAGCAGTACTTC. It specifies CASSLDNYEQYF.

This rearrangement joins TRBV6-5 to TRBJ1-5, with TRBD1 as a possible D gene (5 bases). The V gene lost 3 bases and the J gene lost 4 bases, with 7 bases spanning the gap. Germline V gene sequence: CDR1 MNHEY, CDR2 SVGAGI. This CDR3 has 13 residues. The CDR3, as DNA: TGTGCCAGCAGTTATGGGGCAAATCAGCCCCAGCATTTT. The encoded protein is CASSYGANQPQHF.

CDR3 DNA sequence: TGTGCCAGCAGTTTATCTCTGTCGGGCAGGGTATGGACTGAAGCTTTCTTT. It codes for CASSLSLSGRVWTEAFF. The rearrangement uses TRBV28 and TRBJ1-1; TRBD1 is a possible D gene (5 bases). V lost 1 base to trimming and J lost 5 bases, with 20 bases between them. CDR1 MDHEN and CDR2 SYDVKM come from the germline V gene. The CDR3 length is 17 residues. Full variable domain (outside the CDR3, taken from reference TRBV28 and TRBJ1-1): DVKVTQSSRYLVKRTGEKVFLECVQDMDHENMFWYRQDPGLGLRLIYFSYDVKMKEKGDIPEGYSVSREKKERFSLILESASTNQTSMYLCASSLSLSGRVWTEAFFGQGTRLTVV.

The chain carries TRBV7-2 and TRBJ2-3, with D uncertain. Germline V CDR1 and CDR2: SGHTA, FQGNSA. The CDR3 contains 13 residues. The V gene lost 2 bases and the J gene lost 6 bases, with 9 bases spanning the gap. Here the CDR3 reads CASSLQNRDTQYF. The CDR3 nucleotides are TGTGCCAGCAGCTTACAAAACCGGGATACGCAGTATTTT.

The chain couples TRBV6-5 to TRBJ1-2, with unresolved D. The CDR3 has 12 amino acids. Deletions cut 10 bases from V and 4 bases from J, with 13 bases between. Germline V gene data show CDR1 as MNHEY and CDR2 as SVGAGI. CDR3 in amino acids: CATGVWGYGYTF. CDR3 coding DNA: TGTGCCACCGGAGTCTGGGGCTATGGCTACACCTTC.

This clone was seen just once. The genes are TRBV7-6 and TRBJ1-2; D is uncertain. The CDR3 totals 15 residues. CDR1 SGHVS and CDR2 FNYEAQ come from the germline V gene. With 2 bases removed from V and 1 base from J, the gap between germline ends came to 11 bases. CDR3 DNA sequence: TGTGCCAGCAGCTTAAATACTGGGCTTAACTATGGCTACACCTTC. This gives the protein CASSLNTGLNYGYTF.

The chain links TRBV11-2 to TRBJ2-3, with D hard to call. With 5 bases removed from V and 2 bases from J, the gap between germline ends came to 17 bases. The CDR3 runs to 16 residues. Germline V CDR1 and CDR2: SGHAT, FQNNGV. CDR3 coding DNA: TGTGCCAGCAGCAGCATTGACCGAGCCAACACAGATACGCAGTATTTT. Residues: CASSSIDRANTDTQYF.

V and J are TRBV6-5 and TRBJ2-7; 7 nucleotides match TRBD1. The CDR3 is made up of 15 amino acids. Germline V gene lookup returns CDR1 MNHEY and CDR2 SVGAGI. J was trimmed by 3 bases and V by 5 bases; bases with no gene match: 10. CDR3 sequence (DNA): TGTGCCAGCAGTCCCTCGACAGGGCTTGGCTACGAGCAGTACTTC. Amino acid sequence: CASSPSTGLGYEQYF.

The chain combines TRBV6-5 with TRBJ1-2; D may be TRBD1 (5 bases). Germline assignment: CDR1 MNHEY and CDR2 SVGAGI. V was cut by 6 bases and J by 0 bases, with 11 bases left in between. The CDR3 is made up of 14 amino acids. CDR3 coding DNA: TGTGCCAGCAGCTCGCTGACAGCTAACTATGGCTACACCTTC. It codes for CASSSLTANYGYTF.

Here the CDR3 DNA reads TGTGCCAGTAGTATCACAGACAGCTCAGCCTACGAGCAGTACTTC. Translated, it gives CASSITDSSAYEQYF. J is TRBJ2-7 and V is TRBV19; a weak D match, TRBD1 (5 bases). The CDR3 has 15 amino acids. V shed 3 bases and J shed 2 bases, with 14 bases lying between them. Germline lookup yields CDR1 LNHDA and CDR2 SQIVND (reference sequence).

Remarks on this clone: The DNA is omitted, as the CDR3 cannot be located on it reliably, and the CDR3 follows TCRdb's listing. The chain couples TRBV15 to TRBJ1-4. From germline, CDR1 is LNHNV and CDR2 YYDKDF (reference sequence). The CDR3 is 13 residues long, counting both termini. Here the CDR3 reads CATSSGNLKNCFF.

V and J are TRBV28 and TRBJ1-2; no firm D call. The CDR3 has 16 amino acids. Germline lookup yields CDR1 MDHEN and CDR2 SYDVKM. V lost 6 bases to trimming and J lost 0 bases, with 17 bases between them. CDR3 in DNA: TGTGCCAGCAGGCCCGCGTTTGGGCCAGCTAACTATGGCTACACCTTC. Encoded protein: CASRPAFGPANYGYTF.

V and J are TRBV29-1 and TRBJ1-4; D is possibly TRBD1 (5 bases). V was trimmed by 6 bases and J by 3 bases, leaving 14 bases between them. Per germline, CDR1 SQVTM and CDR2 ANQGSEA. This CDR3 is 14 amino acids long. The chain's CDR3 is CSVAVGLPNEKLFF. CDR3 nucleotides: TGCAGCGTGGCTGTGGGACTCCCTAATGAAAAACTGTTTTTT.

The genes are TRBV6-5 and TRBJ2-7; 9 bases match TRBD1. The V and J ends lost 6 bases and 1 base, in that order; junction bases with no gene match: 7. CDR1 is MNHEY, CDR2 SVGAGI, per germline. The CDR3 sequence is 15 residues long. CDR3 DNA: TGTGCCAGCAGGAAAGGACAGGGGTTTTCCTACGAGCAGTACTTC. Translating gives CASRKGQGFSYEQYF.